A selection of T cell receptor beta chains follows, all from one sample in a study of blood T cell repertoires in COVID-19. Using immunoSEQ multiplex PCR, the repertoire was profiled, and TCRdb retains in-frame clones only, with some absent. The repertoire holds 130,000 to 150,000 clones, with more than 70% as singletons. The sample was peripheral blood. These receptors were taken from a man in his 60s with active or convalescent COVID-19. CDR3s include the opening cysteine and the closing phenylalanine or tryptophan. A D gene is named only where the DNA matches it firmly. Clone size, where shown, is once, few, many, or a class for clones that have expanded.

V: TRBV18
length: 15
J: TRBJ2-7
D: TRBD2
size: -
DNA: TGTGCCAGCTCACCGCCGGGACTAGCTCTTAACGAGCAGTACTTC
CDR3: CASSPPGLALNEQYF

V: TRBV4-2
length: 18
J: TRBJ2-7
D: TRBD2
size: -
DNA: TGTGCCAGCAGCCAAGGGGCCCTGGGAGGGACCCAGTCCTACGAGCAGTACTTC
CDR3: CASSQGALGGTQSYEQYF

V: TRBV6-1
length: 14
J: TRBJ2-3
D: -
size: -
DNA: TGTGCCAGCAGTGAAGCTAGAGGGTCAGGTACGCAGTATTTT
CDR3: CASSEARGSGTQYF

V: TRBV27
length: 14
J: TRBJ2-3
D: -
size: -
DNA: TGTGCCAGCAGTTTAAAAGGAGTCACAGATACGCAGTATTTT
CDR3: CASSLKGVTDTQYF

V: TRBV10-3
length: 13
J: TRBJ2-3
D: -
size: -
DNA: TGTGCCATCAGTAGGGGGACCACAGATACGCAGTATTTT
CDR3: CAISRGTTDTQYF

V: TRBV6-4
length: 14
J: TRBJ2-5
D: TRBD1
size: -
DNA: TGTGCCAGCAGTGACTTCCGACAGGGAGAGACCCAGTACTTC
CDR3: CASSDFRQGETQYF

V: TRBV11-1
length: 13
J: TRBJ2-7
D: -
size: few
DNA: TGTGCCAGCAGCTTTGGCAGATCCTACGAGCAGTACTTC
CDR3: CASSFGRSYEQYF

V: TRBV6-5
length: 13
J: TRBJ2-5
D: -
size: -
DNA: TGTGCCAGCAGTCGAAGCGTAGAAGAGACCCAGTACTTC
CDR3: CASSRSVEETQYF

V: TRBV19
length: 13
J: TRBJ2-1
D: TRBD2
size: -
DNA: TGTGCCAGTAGGCGGGAGGCATACAATGAGCAGTTCTTC
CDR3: CASRREAYNEQFF

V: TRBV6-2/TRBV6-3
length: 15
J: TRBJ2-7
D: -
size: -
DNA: TGTGCCAGCAGTTACTCGGGGCAGGTGGCCTACGAGCAGTACTTC
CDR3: CASSYSGQVAYEQYF

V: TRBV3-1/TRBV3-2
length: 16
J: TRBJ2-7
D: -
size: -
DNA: TGTGCCAGCAGCCAAGATTCAGGGGCCCGTCCCTACGAGCAGTACTTC
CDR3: CASSQDSGARPYEQYF

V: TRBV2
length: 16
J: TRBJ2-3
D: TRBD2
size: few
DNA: TGTGCCAGCAGTGAAAGGGGCGGGAGGGGCACAGATACGCAGTATTTT
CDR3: CASSERGGRGTDTQYF

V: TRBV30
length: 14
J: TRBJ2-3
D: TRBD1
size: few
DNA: TGTGCCAGGACTCTAATGACAGGGACAGATACGCAGTATTTT
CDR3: CARTLMTGTDTQYF

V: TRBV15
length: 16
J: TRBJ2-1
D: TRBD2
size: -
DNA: TGTGCCACCAGCATAGGAGGGACTAGCGCCTACAATGAGCAGTTCTTC
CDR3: CATSIGGTSAYNEQFF

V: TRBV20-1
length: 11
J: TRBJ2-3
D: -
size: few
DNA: TGCAGTGCTATTGACAAAGATACGCAGTATTTT
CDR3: CSAIDKDTQYF

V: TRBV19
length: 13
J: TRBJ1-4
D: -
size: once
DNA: TGTGCCAGTAGTGCGGACAGCGACGAAAAACTGTTTTTT
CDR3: CASSADSDEKLFF

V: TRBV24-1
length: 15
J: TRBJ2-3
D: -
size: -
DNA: TGTGCCACCAGTGATATAGCGCGTAGCACAGATACGCAGTATTTT
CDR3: CATSDIARSTDTQYF

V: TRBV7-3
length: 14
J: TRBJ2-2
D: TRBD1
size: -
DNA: TGTGCCAGCAGCTTTGGGACAGAGACCGGGGAGCTGTTTTTT
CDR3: CASSFGTETGELFF

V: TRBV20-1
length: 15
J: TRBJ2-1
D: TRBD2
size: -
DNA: TGCAGTGCTAGTCATCTAGCGGGAGGTATCGATGAGCAGTTCTTC
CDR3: CSASHLAGGIDEQFF

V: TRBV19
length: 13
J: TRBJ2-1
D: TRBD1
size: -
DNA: TGTGCCAGTAGTGCGGACAGGGGACATGAGCAGTTCTTC
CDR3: CASSADRGHEQFF

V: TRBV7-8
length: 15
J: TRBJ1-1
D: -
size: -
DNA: TGTGCCAGCAGCTTAATGGGCAGGGTTAACACTGAAGCTTTCTTT
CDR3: CASSLMGRVNTEAFF

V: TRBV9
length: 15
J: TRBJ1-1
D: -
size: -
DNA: TGTGCCAGCAGCGTAAGAGGGAGCATGAACACTGAAGCTTTCTTT
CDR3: CASSVRGSMNTEAFF

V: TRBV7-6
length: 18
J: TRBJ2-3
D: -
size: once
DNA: TGTGCCAGCAGCAGGGGGGGCGGAGGGCAAGCCGTCACAGATACGCAGTATTTT
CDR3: CASSRGGGGQAVTDTQYF

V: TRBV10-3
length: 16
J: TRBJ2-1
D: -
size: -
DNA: TGTGCCATCAGTGAGACGGACTTTAGCTCCTACAATGAGCAGTTCTTC
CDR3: CAISETDFSSYNEQFF

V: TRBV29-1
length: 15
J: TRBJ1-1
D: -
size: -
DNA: TGCAGCGTTGTAGCGGGGGGCCTTGGGGGCACTGAAGCTTTCTTT
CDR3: CSVVAGGLGGTEAFF

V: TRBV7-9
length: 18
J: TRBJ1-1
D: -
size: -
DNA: TGTGCCAGCAGCTTAGGAGGGGCAGCGGCGCGGGGAGACACTGAAGCTTTCTTT
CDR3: CASSLGGAAARGDTEAFF

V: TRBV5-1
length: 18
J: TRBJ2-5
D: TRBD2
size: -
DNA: TGCGCCAGCAGCTCTGGACTAGCGGGAGGGCCATCCCTTTTGACCCAGTACTTC
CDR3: CASSSGLAGGPSLLTQYF

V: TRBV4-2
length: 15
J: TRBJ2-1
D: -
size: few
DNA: TGTGCCAGCAGCCAACTCCGGGACGTCAAACAGGGGCAGTTCTTC
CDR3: CASSQLRDVKQGQFF

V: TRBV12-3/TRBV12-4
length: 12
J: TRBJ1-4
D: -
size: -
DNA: TGTGCCAGCAGCCTATCGGGGGAAAAACTGTTTTTT
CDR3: CASSLSGEKLFF

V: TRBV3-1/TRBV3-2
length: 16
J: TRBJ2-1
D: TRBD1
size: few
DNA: TGTGCCAGCAGCCAAGGACTCAGGGGGCCCTACAATGAGCAGTTCTTC
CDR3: CASSQGLRGPYNEQFF

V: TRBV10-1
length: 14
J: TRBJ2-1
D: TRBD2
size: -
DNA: TGCGCCAGCAGTGGTGGCGGGAGGGCCGATGAGCAGTTCTTC
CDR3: CASSGGGRADEQFF

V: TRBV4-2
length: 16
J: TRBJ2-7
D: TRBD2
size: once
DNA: TGTGCCAGCAGCCAAGTTTGGACTAGCGGGAGCAACGAGCAGTACTTC
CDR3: CASSQVWTSGSNEQYF

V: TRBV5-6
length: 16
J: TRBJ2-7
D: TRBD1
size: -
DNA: TGTGCCAGCAGCTTGCGGGCGTATCCAACAGGGGATACGCAGTACTTC
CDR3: CASSLRAYPTGDTQYF

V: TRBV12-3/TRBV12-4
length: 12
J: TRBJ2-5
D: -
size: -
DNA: TGTGCCAGCAGTTCCCCATCCGAGACCCAGTACTTC
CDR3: CASSSPSETQYF

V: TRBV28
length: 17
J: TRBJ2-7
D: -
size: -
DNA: TGTGCCAGCAACTCCCCTTCGTCCCGGGACTCCAACTACGAGCAGTACTTC
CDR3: CASNSPSSRDSNYEQYF